Sequencing of this T cell receptor (beta chain) was carried out in a study of blood T cell repertoires in COVID-19. The assay was immunoSEQ multiplex PCR, and TCRdb's table has in-frame clones only and misses some. The table records 200,000 or so clones, approximately 83% of them present only once. Input material: PBMCs or T cells enriched from blood (not recorded which). The source of this sequence is a man aged 40-49 years who had recovered from COVID-19.

CDR3: CASSSGDRESDGYTF. CDR3 coding DNA: TGTGCCAGCAGCTCGGGGGACAGGGAATCGGATGGCTACACCTTC. The chain employs TRBV7-9 and TRBJ1-2, with 9 bases matching TRBD1. The CDR3 is made up of 15 amino acids. V dropped 4 bases and J dropped 6; count of bases not matched to a gene: 9. Germline V gene data show CDR1 as SEHNR and CDR2 as FQNEAQ (reference sequence).